Included here is one TCR beta chain sequence, with context. This record belongs to a study of cytomegalovirus exposure and HLA in healthy donors. This CDR3 has 15 residues. Germline CDR1 MDHEN, CDR2 SYDVKM. V was pared by 6 bases and J by 2 bases, with 7 bases of the junction left unmatched. PCR involved 60 Vbeta and 13 Jbeta primers. Sequencing used immunoSEQ multiplex PCR; TCRdb keeps in-frame clones, though not all of them. The data hold roughly 100,000 clones, with over 70% observed a single time. The gene calls are TRBV28 and TRBJ2-1; 7 bases map to TRBD1. This clonotype originated in a male donor in good health and CMV-seronegative. Sample: PBMCs. The CDR3: CASSRTGAAYNEQFF. The CDR3 DNA reads TGTGCCAGCAGCCGCACAGGGGCGGCCTACAATGAGCAGTTCTTC.